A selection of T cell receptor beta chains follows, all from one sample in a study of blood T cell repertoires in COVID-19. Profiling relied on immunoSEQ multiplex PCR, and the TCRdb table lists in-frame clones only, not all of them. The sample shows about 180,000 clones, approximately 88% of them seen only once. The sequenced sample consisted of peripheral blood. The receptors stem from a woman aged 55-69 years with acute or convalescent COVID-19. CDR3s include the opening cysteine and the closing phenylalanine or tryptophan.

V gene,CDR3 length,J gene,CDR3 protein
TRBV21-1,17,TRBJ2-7,CASSSTGTSGGAHEQYF
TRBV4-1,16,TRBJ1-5,CASSHPGQGASQPQHF
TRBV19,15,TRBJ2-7,CATKKGVSGSYEQYF
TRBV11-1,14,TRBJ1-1,CASSILGGDTEAFF
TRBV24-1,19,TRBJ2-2,CATSDPTPFGQGSTGELFF
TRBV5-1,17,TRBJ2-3,CASRRGLVAELTDTQYF
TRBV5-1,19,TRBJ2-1,CASSPDPWSSGGDYNEQFF
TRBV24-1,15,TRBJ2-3,CATSDETRSEDTQYF
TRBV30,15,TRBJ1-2,CAWSVAGQGNYGYTF
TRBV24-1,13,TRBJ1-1,CATPVTVNTEAFF
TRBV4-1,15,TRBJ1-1,CASSHPGQKNTEAFF
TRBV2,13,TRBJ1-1,CASSASTGGKAFF
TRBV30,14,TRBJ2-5,CAWSVQGAFETQYF
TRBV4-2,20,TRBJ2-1,CASSQDSGTGILTSYNEQFF
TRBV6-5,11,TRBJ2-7,CASTGTGTAYF
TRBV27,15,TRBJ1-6,CASSSYRGDSSPLHF
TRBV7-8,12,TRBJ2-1,CASSLDRDRGFF
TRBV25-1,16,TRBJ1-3,CASSATGVRSGNTIYF
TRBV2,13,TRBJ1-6,CASSGQYNSPLHF
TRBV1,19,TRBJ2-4,CTSSQDPPGRVIDKNIQYF
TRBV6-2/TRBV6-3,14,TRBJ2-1,CASSRTSGYNEQFF
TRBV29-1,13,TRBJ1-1,CSVRTGGDTEAFF
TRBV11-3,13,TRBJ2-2,CASSAITSGELFF